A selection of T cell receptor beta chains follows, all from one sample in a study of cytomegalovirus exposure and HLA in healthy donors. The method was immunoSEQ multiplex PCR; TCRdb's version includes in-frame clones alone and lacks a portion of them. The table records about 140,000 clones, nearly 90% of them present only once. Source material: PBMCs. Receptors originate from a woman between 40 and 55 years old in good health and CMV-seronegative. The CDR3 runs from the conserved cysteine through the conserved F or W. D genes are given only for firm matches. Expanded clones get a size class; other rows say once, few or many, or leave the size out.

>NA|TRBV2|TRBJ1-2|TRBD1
CASDRGGSYGYTF
TGTGCCAGCGACAGGGGAGGGAGCTATGGCTACACCTTC
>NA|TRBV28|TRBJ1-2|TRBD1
CASSLKEGTADNYGYTF
TGTGCCAGCAGTTTAAAGGAGGGGACAGCTGACAACTATGGCTACACCTTC
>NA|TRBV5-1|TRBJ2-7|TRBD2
CASSRLPTSGGYEQYF
TGCGCCAGCAGCCGCCTCCCGACTAGCGGGGGGTACGAGCAGTACTTC
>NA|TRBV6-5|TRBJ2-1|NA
CASRRSSYNEQFF
TGTGCCAGCCGAAGGAGCTCCTACAATGAGCAGTTCTTC
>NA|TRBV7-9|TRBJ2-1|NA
CASSSRGEFNEQFF
TGTGCCAGCAGCTCCAGGGGCGAGTTTAATGAGCAGTTCTTC
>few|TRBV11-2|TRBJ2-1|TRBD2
CASSLEGTSGIGAYNEQFF
TGTGCCAGCAGCTTAGAAGGGACTAGCGGGATAGGGGCCTACAATGAGCAGTTCTTC
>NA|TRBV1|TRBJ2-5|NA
CTSSQSSGKKETQYF
TGCACCAGCAGCCAATCCAGCGGGAAAAAAGAGACCCAGTACTTC
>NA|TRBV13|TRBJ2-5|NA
CASSLGQQQPYF
TGTGCCAGCAGCTTAGGACAACAGCAGCCGTACTTC
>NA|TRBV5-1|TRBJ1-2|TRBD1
CASSVQGDYGYTF
TGCGCCAGCAGCGTACAGGGGGACTATGGCTACACCTTC
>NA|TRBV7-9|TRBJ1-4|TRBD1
CASSFTGVNEKLFF
TGTGCCAGCAGCTTTACAGGGGTTAATGAAAAACTGTTTTTT
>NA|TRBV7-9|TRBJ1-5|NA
CASSLGAGVGPQHF
TGTGCCAGCAGCTTAGGGGCCGGGGTAGGGCCCCAGCATTTT
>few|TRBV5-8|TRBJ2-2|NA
CASSPATGSITNTGELFF
TGTGCCAGCAGCCCAGCTACGGGTTCTATTACGAACACCGGGGAGCTGTTTTTT
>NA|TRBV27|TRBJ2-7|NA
CASSVRGLRVYEQYF
TGTGCCAGCAGTGTCAGGGGCCTTAGGGTCTACGAGCAGTACTTC
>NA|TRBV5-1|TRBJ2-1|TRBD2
CASSIGLAGGPLWNEQFF
TGCGCCAGCAGCATAGGACTAGCGGGAGGCCCTCTGTGGAATGAGCAGTTCTTC
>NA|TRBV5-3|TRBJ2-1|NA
CARSLVAAYNEQFF
TGTGCCAGAAGCTTGGTAGCAGCATACAATGAGCAGTTCTTC
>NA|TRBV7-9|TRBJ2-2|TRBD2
CSSSRGLAENTGELFF
TGTTCCAGCAGCCGTGGACTAGCGGAGAACACCGGGGAGCTGTTTTTT
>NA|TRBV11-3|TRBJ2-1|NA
CASSFETSRWGSNEQFF
TGTGCCAGCAGCTTCGAGACTAGTAGGTGGGGGAGCAATGAGCAGTTCTTC
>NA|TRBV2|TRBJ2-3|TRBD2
CASSYGGAGVGTDTQYF
TGTGCCAGCAGCTACGGGGGAGCGGGAGTTGGTACAGATACGCAGTATTTT